The rows below give T cell receptor beta chains drawn from one sample of a study of T cells in Graves' hyperthyroidism and ophthalmopathy. Via MiXCR, TCRdb re-called the multiplex PCR reads, giving one row per CDR3 protein. The table records under 650,000 distinct CDR3 sequences, around 15% of them present only once. Sequenced: blood. The source of these receptors is a woman between 25 and 40 years old with Graves' hyperthyroidism. Each CDR3 is given without its conserved first and last residue.

v_call	cdr3_aa
TRBV6-5	ASSYGQSYEQY
TRBV7-9	ASSEGHVNEKLF
TRBV10-1	ASSESKRGFQETQY
TRBV12-3/TRBV12-4	ASSFRTEGETQY
TRBV6-1	ASTTAGDNEQF
TRBV6-5	ASTYQGGSSPNIQY
TRBV7-9	ASSSQGTRGEQF
TRBV28	ASSLSGQGASEQY
TRBV10-3	AISVDRNYEQY
TRBV20-1	SARGRTGYYNEQF
TRBV27	ASSLTLGQWTEAF
TRBV6-2/TRBV6-3	ASSWLPYQPQH
TRBV20-1	SARSKGTGNQPQH
TRBV19	ASRFSGSNTQY
TRBV2	ASSWRGEHSPLH
TRBV5-1	ASSLGQLQETQY
TRBV20-1	SARGGGMADTQY
TRBV30	ACPGSGDSHYNEQF
TRBV27	ARDRTGLDQPQH
TRBV7-8	ASSRDGPVGEQY
TRBV2	ASSLGTSGSQF
TRBV28	ASSSIQTSFTYGYT
TRBV5-6	ASSDGFPYNEQF
TRBV20-1	SAREGAQPQH
TRBV27	ASSFDLTGAGTGELF
TRBV6-2/TRBV6-3	ASTVSGHTDTQY
TRBV20-1	SARDTGLAREIQY
TRBV28	ASSLQDLGGYT
TRBV20-1	SARDPSVLGTGELF